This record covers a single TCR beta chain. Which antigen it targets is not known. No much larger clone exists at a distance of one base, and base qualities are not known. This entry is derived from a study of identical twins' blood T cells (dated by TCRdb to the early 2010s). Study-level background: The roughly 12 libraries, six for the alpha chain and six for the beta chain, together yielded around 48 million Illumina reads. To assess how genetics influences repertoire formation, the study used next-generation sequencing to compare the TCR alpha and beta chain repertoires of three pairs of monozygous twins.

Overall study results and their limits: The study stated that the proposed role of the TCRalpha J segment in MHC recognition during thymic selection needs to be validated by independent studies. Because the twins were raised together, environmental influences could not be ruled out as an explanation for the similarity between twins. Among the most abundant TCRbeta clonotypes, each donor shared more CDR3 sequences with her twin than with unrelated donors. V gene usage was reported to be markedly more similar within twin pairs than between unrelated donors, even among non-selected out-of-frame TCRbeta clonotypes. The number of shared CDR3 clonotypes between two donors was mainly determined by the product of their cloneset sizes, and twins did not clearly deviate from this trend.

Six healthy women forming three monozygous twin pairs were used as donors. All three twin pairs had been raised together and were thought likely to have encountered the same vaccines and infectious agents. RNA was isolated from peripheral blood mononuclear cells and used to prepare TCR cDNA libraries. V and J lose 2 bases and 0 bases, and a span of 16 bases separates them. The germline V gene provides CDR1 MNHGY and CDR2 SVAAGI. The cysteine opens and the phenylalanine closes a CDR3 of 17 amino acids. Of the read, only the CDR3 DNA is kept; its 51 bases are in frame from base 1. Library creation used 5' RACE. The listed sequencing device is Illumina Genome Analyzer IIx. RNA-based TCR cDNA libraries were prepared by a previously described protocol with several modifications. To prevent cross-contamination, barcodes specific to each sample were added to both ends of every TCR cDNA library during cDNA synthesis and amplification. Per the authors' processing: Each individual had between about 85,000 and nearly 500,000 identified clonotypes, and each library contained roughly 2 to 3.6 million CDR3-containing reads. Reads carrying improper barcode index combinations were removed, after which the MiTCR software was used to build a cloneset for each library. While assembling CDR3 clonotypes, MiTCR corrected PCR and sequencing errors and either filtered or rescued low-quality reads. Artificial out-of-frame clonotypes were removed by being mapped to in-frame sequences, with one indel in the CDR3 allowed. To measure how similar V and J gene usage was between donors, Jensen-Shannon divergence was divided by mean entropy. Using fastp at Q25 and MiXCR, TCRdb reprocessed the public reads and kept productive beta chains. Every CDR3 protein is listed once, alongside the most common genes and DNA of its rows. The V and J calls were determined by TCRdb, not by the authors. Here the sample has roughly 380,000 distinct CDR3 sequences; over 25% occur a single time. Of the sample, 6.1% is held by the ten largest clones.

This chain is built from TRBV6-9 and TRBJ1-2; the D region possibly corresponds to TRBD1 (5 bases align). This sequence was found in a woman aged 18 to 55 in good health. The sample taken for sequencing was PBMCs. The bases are TGTGCCAGCAGTTATCCGGGACGCCACATAACTAACTATGGCTACACCTTC. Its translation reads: CASSYPGRHITNYGYTF.